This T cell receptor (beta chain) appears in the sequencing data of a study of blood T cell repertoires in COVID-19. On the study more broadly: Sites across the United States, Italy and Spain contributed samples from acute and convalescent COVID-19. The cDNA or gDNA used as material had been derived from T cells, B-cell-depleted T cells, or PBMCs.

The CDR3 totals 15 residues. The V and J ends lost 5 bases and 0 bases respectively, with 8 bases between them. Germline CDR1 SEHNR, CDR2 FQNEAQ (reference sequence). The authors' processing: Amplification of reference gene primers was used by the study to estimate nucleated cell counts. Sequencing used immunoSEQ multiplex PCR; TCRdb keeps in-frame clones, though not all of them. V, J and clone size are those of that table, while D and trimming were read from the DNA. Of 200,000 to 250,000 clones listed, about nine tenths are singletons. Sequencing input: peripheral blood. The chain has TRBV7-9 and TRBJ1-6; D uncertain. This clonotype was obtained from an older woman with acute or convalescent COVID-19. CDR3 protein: CASSPRSSYNSPLHF. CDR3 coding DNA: TGTGCCAGCAGCCCTAGGAGCTCCTATAATTCACCCCTCCACTTT.